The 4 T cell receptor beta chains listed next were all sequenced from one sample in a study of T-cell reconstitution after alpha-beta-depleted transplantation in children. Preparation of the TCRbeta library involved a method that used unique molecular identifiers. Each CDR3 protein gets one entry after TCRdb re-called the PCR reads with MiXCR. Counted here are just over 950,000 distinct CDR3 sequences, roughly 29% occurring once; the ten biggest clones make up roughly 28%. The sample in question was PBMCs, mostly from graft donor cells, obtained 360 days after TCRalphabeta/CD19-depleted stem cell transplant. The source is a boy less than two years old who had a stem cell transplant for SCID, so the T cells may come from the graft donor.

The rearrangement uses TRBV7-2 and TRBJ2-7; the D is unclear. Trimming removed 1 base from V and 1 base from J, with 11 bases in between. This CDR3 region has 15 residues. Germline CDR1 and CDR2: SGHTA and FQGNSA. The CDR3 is CASSLGARLSYEQYF. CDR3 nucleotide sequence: TGTGCCAGCAGCTTAGGCGCCCGGTTATCCTACGAGCAGTACTTC.

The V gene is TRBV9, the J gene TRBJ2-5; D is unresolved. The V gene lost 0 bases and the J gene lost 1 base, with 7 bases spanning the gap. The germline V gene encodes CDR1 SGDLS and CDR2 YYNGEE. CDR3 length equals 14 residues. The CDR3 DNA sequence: TGTGCCAGCAGCGTAGCCAGCGTCCAAGAGACCCAGTACTTC. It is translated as CASSVASVQETQYF.

This chain's CDR3 is CASSLEAGRAETQYF. The CDR3 DNA is TGTGCCAGCAGCTTAGAGGCCGGCAGGGCAGAGACCCAGTACTTC. The chain joins TRBV7-3 to TRBJ2-5, with D perhaps matching TRBD1 (5 bases). There are 15 residues in the CDR3. Trimming shortened V by 2 bases and J by 4 bases, and 14 bases separated the two germline ends. The germline V gene encodes CDR1 SGHTA and CDR2 FQGTGA.

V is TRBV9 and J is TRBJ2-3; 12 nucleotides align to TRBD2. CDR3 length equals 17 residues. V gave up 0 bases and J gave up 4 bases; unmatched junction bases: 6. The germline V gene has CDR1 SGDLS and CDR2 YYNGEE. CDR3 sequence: CASSVGASGGAADTQYF. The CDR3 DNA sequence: TGTGCCAGCAGCGTAGGGGCTAGCGGGGGGGCCGCAGATACGCAGTATTTT.